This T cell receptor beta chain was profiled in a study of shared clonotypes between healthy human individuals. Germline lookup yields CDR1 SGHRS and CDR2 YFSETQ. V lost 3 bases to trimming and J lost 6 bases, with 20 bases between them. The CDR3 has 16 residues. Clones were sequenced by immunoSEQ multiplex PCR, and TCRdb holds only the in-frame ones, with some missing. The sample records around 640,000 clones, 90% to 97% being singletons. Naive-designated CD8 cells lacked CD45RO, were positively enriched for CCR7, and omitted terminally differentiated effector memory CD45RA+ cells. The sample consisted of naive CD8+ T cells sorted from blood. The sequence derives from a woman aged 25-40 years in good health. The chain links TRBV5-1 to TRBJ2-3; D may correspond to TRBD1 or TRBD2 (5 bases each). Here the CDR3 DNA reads TGCGCCAGCAGCTCGGGTGGGGACCACGTTGCGGATACGCAGTATTTT. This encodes CASSSGGDHVADTQYF.